Below, 25 T cell receptor beta chains from the same sample are listed, as sequenced in a study of shared clonotypes between healthy human individuals. The repertoire was sequenced with immunoSEQ multiplex PCR; TCRdb's copy has only in-frame clones and lacks some. The sample carries about 820,000 clones, 80% to 95% recorded once. CD45RO-negative, CCR7-positively selected cells formed the naive CD8 fraction, excluding terminally differentiated effector memory CD45RA+ cells. Specimen: naive CD8+ T cells sorted from blood. These receptors all come from a young man in good health.

The J gene is TRBJ2-5, the V gene TRBV7-9; the D gene is possibly TRBD1 (6 bases). CDR3 length equals 15 residues. The germline V gene has CDR1 SEHNR and CDR2 FQNEAQ (reference sequence). V dropped 3 bases and J dropped 5 bases, with 16 bases sitting between them. The DNA for the CDR3 is TGTGCCAGCAGCTTGTCGTTGAGGGGGTGGGAGACCCAGTACTTC. Protein product: CASSLSLRGWETQYF. Combining the CDR3 with reference TRBV7-9 and TRBJ2-5 gives the whole variable domain DTGVSQNPRHKITKRGQNVTFRCDPISEHNRLYWYRQTLGQGPEFLTYFQNEAQLEKSRLLSDRFSAERPKGSFSTLEIQRTEQGDSAMYLCASSLSLRGWETQYFGPGTRLLVL.

This clone has only one observation. V and J are TRBV10-3 and TRBJ2-7, with D perhaps matching TRBD2 (5 bases). The germline V gene encodes CDR1 ENHRY and CDR2 SYGVKD. V dropped 10 bases and J dropped 2 bases, with 15 bases sitting between them. CDR3 length equals 13 residues. In DNA form, the CDR3 reads TGTGCCACCCCCGGACTTGGGCCCTACGAGCAGTACTTC. Amino acids: CATPGLGPYEQYF.

The chain joins TRBV4-1 to TRBJ2-2, with TRBD1 identical over 8 bases. Trimming at V came to 1 base and at J to 1 base, leaving 2 bases not matched to a gene. CDR1 MGHRA and CDR2 YSYEKL come from the germline V gene. The CDR3 length is 16 residues. DNA for the CDR3: TGCGCCAGCAGCCAAGCCGGGACAGGGAACACCGGGGAGCTGTTTTTT. This codes for CASSQAGTGNTGELFF.

CDR3 bases: TGCGCCAGCAGCCAACCGGGACCGCAAGAGACCCAGTACTTC. It yields the protein CASSQPGPQETQYF. This chain joins TRBV4-3 and TRBJ2-5; D may be TRBD1 or TRBD2 (5 bases each). The V end lost 2 bases, the J end lost 2 bases, and 9 bases lay between the germline ends. The CDR3 consists of 14 residues. Germline V gives CDR1 LGHNA, CDR2 YSLEER.

This clone was recorded only once. The chain uses TRBV7-9 and TRBJ2-2; the match to TRBD2 covers 7 bases. V gave up 4 bases and J gave up 1 base; unmatched junction bases: 3. The V gene's germline CDR1 is SEHNR and CDR2 FQNEAQ (reference sequence). The CDR3 is 15 residues long. DNA of the CDR3: TGTGCCAGCAGCTCCCTAGCGGTGAACACCGGGGAGCTGTTTTTT. It yields the protein CASSSLAVNTGELFF.

The genes are TRBV5-1 and TRBJ1-1, with D hard to call. Germline V gene data show CDR1 as SGHRS and CDR2 as YFSETQ. The CDR3 is 13 amino acids. The V end lost 0 bases, the J end lost 4 bases, and 7 bases lay between the germline ends. CDR3 amino acids: CASSLDKGTEAFF. The DNA of the CDR3 is TGCGCCAGCAGCTTGGACAAGGGCACTGAAGCTTTCTTT. Complete variable domain (other parts from reference TRBV5-1 and TRBJ1-1): KAGVTQTPRYLIKTRGQQVTLSCSPISGHRSVSWYQQTPGQGLQFLFEYFSETQRNKGNFPGRFSGRQFSNSRSEMNVSTLELGDSALYLCASSLDKGTEAFFGQGTRLTVV.

The V gene is TRBV7-6, the J gene TRBJ1-2; D might be TRBD1 (5 bases). This CDR3 contains 16 residues. CDR1 and CDR2 (germline): SGHVS, FNYEAQ. V was pared by 4 bases and J by 4 bases, with 19 bases between. The CDR3, as DNA: TGTGCCAGCAGCTCAGACGTCCAGGGTTACCCCTATGGCTACACCTTC. Protein: CASSSDVQGYPYGYTF.

This clone has a handful of counts. The chain is built from TRBV6-1 and TRBJ1-2; possible D gene TRBD1, 6 bases. The germline gives CDR1 MNHNS, CDR2 SASEGT. Between the trimmed V and J ends, which lost 4 bases and 6 bases, there was a span of 12 bases. This CDR3 has 13 amino acids. As DNA, the CDR3 is TGTGCCAGCAGTGTGGGACAAGGCGATGGCTACACCTTC. Its protein product is CASSVGQGDGYTF.

This clone came up once. CDR3 sequence (DNA): TGTGCCAGCAGTTCCCTTACTAGCGGGAGCACAGATACGCAGTATTTT. Amino acids: CASSSLTSGSTDTQYF. This chain links TRBV27 with TRBJ2-3; 9 bases map to TRBD2. Trimming cost V 4 bases and J 0 bases; bases outside gene matches: 5. This CDR3 is built from 16 residues. The germline gives CDR1 MNHEY, CDR2 SMNVEV (reference sequence).

The chain recombines TRBV7-9 with TRBJ2-2; D is uncertain. The germline V gene has CDR1 SEHNR and CDR2 FQNEAQ (reference sequence). V lost 2 bases and J lost 5, with 9 bases in between. The CDR3 is made up of 14 amino acids. CDR3 sequence reads: CASSLLPRTGELFF. The CDR3 coding sequence is TGTGCCAGCAGCTTATTACCCCGAACCGGGGAGCTGTTTTTT.

V is TRBV6-6 and J is TRBJ2-7; D is undetermined. CDR1 is MNHNY, CDR2 SVGAGI, per germline (reference sequence). Trimming shortened V by 0 bases and J by 6 bases, and 12 bases separated the two germline ends. There are 14 residues in the CDR3. CDR3 coding DNA: TGTGCCAGCAGTTACTCGTCCACCTCCGTCGAGCAGTACTTC. It encodes CASSYSSTSVEQYF.

The CDR3 reads CASSLSSDISWGKLFF. The CDR3, as DNA: TGTGCCAGCAGCCTAAGCAGTGACATTAGTTGGGGAAAACTGTTTTTT. The J gene is TRBJ1-4, the V gene TRBV7-8; D remains ambiguous. The CDR3 length is 16 residues. Germline CDR1 reads SGHVS; CDR2 reads FQNEAQ. The germline V and J ends were trimmed by 5 bases and 10 bases, with 23 bases remaining between them. The complete variable domain, with remaining parts taken from reference TRBV7-8 and TRBJ1-4, reads GAGVSQSPRYKVAKRGQDVALRCDPISGHVSLFWYQQALGQGPEFLTYFQNEAQLDKSGLPSDRFFAERPEGSVSTLKIQRTQQEDSAVYLCASSLSSDISWGKLFFGSGTQLSVL.

V usage is TRBV19 and J usage is TRBJ2-1; 8 bases map to TRBD2. CDR1 is LNHDA and CDR2 is SQIVND in the germline V gene (reference sequence). CDR3 size: 12 residues. The junction had 6 bases not matched to a gene; V was cut back by 7 bases and J by 10 bases. CDR3 nucleotides: TGTGCCAGTAAGGATAGCGGGACCGAGCAGTTCTTC. It codes for CASKDSGTEQFF.

Comments on this clone: Different DNA sequences within this sample yield the same CDR3. V gene TRBV18 combines with J gene TRBJ2-1; D remains ambiguous. Germline lookup yields CDR1 KGHSH and CDR2 LQKENI. V was clipped by 3 bases and J by 4 bases, with 10 bases between them. The CDR3 loop spans 14 amino acids. The CDR3 reads CASSPQDGYNEQFF. The CDR3 coding sequence is TGTGCCAGCTCACCCCAGGACGGGTACAATGAGCAGTTCTTC.

This clone appeared a single time. The CDR3 sequence is CASSGRLYNEQFF. The CDR3, as DNA: TGTGCCAGCAGCGGACGGCTGTACAATGAGCAGTTCTTC. The chain uses TRBV9 and TRBJ2-1, with D hard to call. Germline CDR1 SGDLS, CDR2 YYNGEE. The CDR3 loop spans 13 amino acids. V dropped 3 bases and J dropped 4 bases, with 8 bases sitting between them.

This rearrangement joins TRBV5-4 to TRBJ2-2; D unresolved. Trimming removed 4 bases at V and 8 bases at J, with 9 bases between. The length of the CDR3 is 12 residues. Germline loops: CDR1 SGHNT, CDR2 YYREEE (reference sequence). CDR3 in DNA: TGTGCCAGCAGCCACTCAGCGGGGGAGCTGTTTTTT. Residues: CASSHSAGELFF.

This chain uses TRBV5-1 with TRBJ2-1; a weak D match, TRBD2 (5 bases). Germline CDR1 is SGHRS and CDR2 is YFSETQ. The CDR3 is made up of 14 amino acids. Trimming removed 5 bases from V and 8 bases from J, with 17 bases in between. The DNA of the CDR3 is TGCGCCAGCAGGCGGCGAGGGCCTCAGGATGAGCAGTTCTTC. Its translation: CASRRRGPQDEQFF.

This sequence joins TRBV7-8 and TRBJ2-5; 14 nucleotides match TRBD2. Trimming took 5 bases from V and 5 from J; bases not matched to a gene: 16. Germline V gene data show CDR1 as SGHVS and CDR2 as FQNEAQ. The CDR3 is made up of 19 amino acids. CDR3 loop: CASSHAQQGLAGDLETQYF. The CDR3, as DNA: TGTGCCAGCAGCCACGCCCAACAGGGACTAGCGGGAGACTTGGAGACCCAGTACTTC.

V is TRBV4-1 and J is TRBJ2-7, with D possibly TRBD1 on 6 matching bases. The V gene's germline CDR1 is MGHRA and CDR2 YSYEKL. The CDR3 consists of 16 residues. V dropped 0 bases and J dropped 0 bases, with 12 bases sitting between them. The CDR3 spells CASSQEGAPGSYEQYF. CDR3 DNA sequence: TGCGCCAGCAGCCAAGAGGGGGCGCCGGGCTCCTACGAGCAGTACTTC.

CDR3 in amino acids: CASSQEGGPNTGELFF. Here the CDR3 DNA reads TGTGCCAGCAGCCAAGAGGGGGGGCCCAACACCGGGGAGCTGTTTTTT. V usage is TRBV14 and J usage is TRBJ2-2, with TRBD2 as a possible D gene (7 bases). Germline CDR1 SGHDN, CDR2 FVKESK. CDR3 size: 16 residues. V shed 0 bases and J shed 2 bases, with 10 bases lying between them.

This clone was picked up one time. The sample holds other DNA sequences that translate to the same CDR3. The J gene is TRBJ2-7, the V gene TRBV27; 10 bases are a match to TRBD1. The CDR3 extends over 13 amino acids. Trimming at V came to 8 bases and at J to 4 bases, leaving 5 bases not matched to a gene. CDR1 and CDR2 from the germline V gene are MNHEY and SMNVEV (reference sequence). CDR3 loop: CASSWGQGYEQYF. CDR3 nucleotides: TGTGCCAGCTCCTGGGGACAGGGGTACGAGCAGTACTTC.

This clone appeared once. The chain carries TRBV9 and TRBJ2-2; D may be TRBD2 (6 bases). The CDR3 consists of 15 residues. With 0 bases removed from V and 2 bases from J, the gap between germline ends came to 8 bases. The V gene's germline CDR1 is SGDLS and CDR2 YYNGEE. The CDR3 sequence: CASSVEGLNTGELFF. DNA for the CDR3: TGTGCCAGCAGCGTAGAGGGACTTAACACCGGGGAGCTGTTTTTT.

V usage is TRBV7-9 and J usage is TRBJ1-5; a possible D gene is TRBD1 (5 bases). V lost 5 bases to trimming and J lost 0 bases, with 20 bases between them. The germline V gene has CDR1 SEHNR and CDR2 FQNEAQ (reference sequence). CDR3 length: 18 amino acids. For the CDR3, the DNA is TGTGCCAGCAGCGAAACGGACGACAGAGAGTATAGCAATCAGCCCCAGCATTTT. Translating it yields CASSETDDREYSNQPQHF.

V and J are TRBV29-1 and TRBJ1-2, with TRBD1 matching 9 bases. Germline V gene sequence: CDR1 SQVTM, CDR2 ANQGSEA. CDR3 size: 14 residues. V shed 7 bases and J 6 bases; nucleotides not matched to a gene: 12. The CDR3: CSAQVGTGRDGYTF. As DNA, the CDR3 is TGCAGCGCCCAGGTCGGGACAGGGAGAGATGGCTACACCTTC.

This chain uses TRBV2 with TRBJ2-1; D might be TRBD1 (6 bases). V was clipped by 4 bases and J by 6 bases, with 19 bases between them. The CDR3 is 16 residues long. Germline lookup yields CDR1 SNHLY and CDR2 FYNNEI. In nucleotides, the CDR3 is TGTGCCAGCAGTGCGGTCGGTAAGACAGGTCTCAATGAGCAGTTCTTC. Its protein is CASSAVGKTGLNEQFF.